The 32 T cell receptor beta chains reported below all come from one sample, sequenced in a study of T cell responses to AZD1222 COVID-19 vaccine. Method: immunoSEQ multiplex PCR; TCRdb's copy keeps in-frame clones and lacks some. The sample comprises around 87,000 clones, around 84% of which are singletons, and roughly a tenth rests with the top ten. Sequencing used peripheral blood, obtained on day 0 of AZD1222 vaccination. Receptors were obtained from an adult in good health.

This chain uses TRBV19 with TRBJ1-5, with D tentatively TRBD1 (6 bases). CDR1 and CDR2 from the germline V gene are LNHDA and SQIVND (reference sequence). V was clipped by 5 bases and J by 3 bases, with 11 bases between them. The CDR3 is 14 residues long. The CDR3 here is CASSRAGDNQPQHF. The CDR3 nucleotides are TGTGCCAGTAGTCGGGCAGGGGACAATCAGCCCCAGCATTTT.

The chain couples TRBV6-5 to TRBJ1-1; D perhaps matches TRBD1 (6 bases). Trimming took 8 bases from V and 1 from J, leaving 17 bases between them. There are 15 residues in the CDR3. Per the germline V gene, CDR1 is MNHEY and CDR2 is SVGAGI. CDR3 sequence (DNA): TGTGCCAGCGTCGGGATAGGGACACCGAACACTGAAGCTTTCTTT. It yields the protein CASVGIGTPNTEAFF.

The gene calls are TRBV4-1 and TRBJ1-1; the match to TRBD1 covers 7 bases. With V trimmed by 5 bases and J by 1 base, 4 bases remained unmatched. Germline CDR1 and CDR2: MGHRA and YSYEKL. The CDR3 covers 14 residues. This chain's CDR3 is CASSERTGNTEAFF. In nucleotides, the CDR3 is TGCGCCAGCAGCGAGAGGACAGGGAACACTGAAGCTTTCTTT.

The chain recombines TRBV7-2 with TRBJ2-1; no definite D call. CDR1 is SGHTA and CDR2 is FQGNSA in the germline V gene. Trimming pared 3 bases from V and 2 bases from J, leaving 5 bases between. This CDR3 comprises 13 residues. CDR3: CASSFTAYNEQFF. The CDR3 DNA reads as TGTGCCAGCAGCTTTACAGCCTACAATGAGCAGTTCTTC.

J is TRBJ1-2 and V is TRBV7-2, with D hard to call. V shed 1 base and J shed 2 bases, with 8 bases lying between them. This CDR3 spans 14 amino acids. The germline V gene encodes CDR1 SGHTA and CDR2 FQGNSA. The CDR3 DNA sequence: TGTGCCAGCAGCTTAGGTGGCAGAAACTATGGCTACACCTTC. This sequence encodes CASSLGGRNYGYTF.

The chain links TRBV5-1 to TRBJ2-7; D is uncertain. Trimming left V 0 bases short and J 1 base short, with 5 bases between. Germline V lookup: CDR1 SGHRS, CDR2 YFSETQ. The CDR3 covers 13 residues. The CDR3 coding sequence is TGCGCCAGCAGCTTGGTCGGATCCTACGAGCAGTACTTC. Translated: CASSLVGSYEQYF. The variable domain in full, with the rest retrieved from reference TRBV5-1 and TRBJ2-7, is KAGVTQTPRYLIKTRGQQVTLSCSPISGHRSVSWYQQTPGQGLQFLFEYFSETQRNKGNFPGRFSGRQFSNSRSEMNVSTLELGDSALYLCASSLVGSYEQYFGPGTRLTVT.

The rearrangement joins TRBV11-2 to TRBJ2-7; D tentatively reads TRBD1 or TRBD2 (6 bases each). Germline V lookup: CDR1 SGHAT, CDR2 FQNNGV. This CDR3 comprises 13 residues. V lost 5 bases and J lost 7, with 15 bases in between. Here the CDR3 DNA reads TGTGCCAGCAGCCCCGTGAGGGGGAGGGAGCAGTACTTC. As protein: CASSPVRGREQYF.

The rearrangement links TRBV7-9 to TRBJ2-3; TRBD1 matches at 8 bases. The CDR3 length is 14 residues. V shed 5 bases, J shed 3 bases, and the junction held 4 bases outside the gene matches. Germline-derived CDR1 and CDR2 are SEHNR and FQNEAQ (reference sequence). The CDR3 is CASSGGQGTDTQYF. The CDR3 coding sequence is TGTGCCAGCAGCGGCGGACAGGGAACAGATACGCAGTATTTT.

The sample holds a few counts of this clone. The rearrangement joins TRBV3-1 (or the pseudogene TRBV3-2) to TRBJ2-1; TRBD2 matches 8 bases. The germline V gene has CDR1 LGHDT and CDR2 YNNKEL (reference sequence). The CDR3 sequence is 17 residues long. V dropped 1 base and J dropped 5; count of bases not matched to a gene: 10. The CDR3 bases are TGTGCCAGCAGCCAAGCCTCGCGCGGGAGGTGGAACAATGAGCAGTTCTTC. Residues: CASSQASRGRWNNEQFF.

The V call is TRBV7-8, the J call TRBJ2-5; perhaps TRBD2 as D (7 bases). The V gene lost 5 bases and the J gene lost 5 bases, with 24 bases spanning the gap. The germline CDR1 and CDR2 sequences are SGHVS and FQNEAQ. There are 17 residues in the CDR3. CDR3: CASSPRGGEGFSETQYF. CDR3 nucleotides: TGTGCCAGCAGCCCCCGAGGGGGGGAAGGGTTTTCGGAGACCCAGTACTTC.

The chain recombines TRBV6-5 with TRBJ2-2; possible D gene TRBD1, 6 bases. The CDR3 is 15 amino acids. CDR1 is MNHEY and CDR2 is SVGAGI in the germline V gene. Trimming took 3 bases from V and 1 from J, leaving 9 bases between them. CDR3 residues: CASSYGTKNTGELFF. In nucleotides, the CDR3 is TGTGCCAGCAGTTATGGGACAAAGAACACCGGGGAGCTGTTTTTT.

This clone was counted a single time. The genes are TRBV18 and TRBJ1-1, with 9 bases lining up with TRBD1. V lost 2 bases, J lost 7 bases, and 11 bases stayed unmatched. The CDR3 covers 16 residues. The germline V gene encodes CDR1 KGHSH and CDR2 LQKENI. Here the CDR3 DNA reads TGTGCCAGCTCACCAGATCCGGGACAGGGATACATTGAAGCTTTCTTT. Translation gives CASSPDPGQGYIEAFF.

The rearrangement uses TRBV19 and TRBJ1-4, with unresolved D. The ends were cut back, 8 bases at V and 5 bases at J, with 24 bases in the middle. Germline V lookup: CDR1 LNHDA, CDR2 SQIVND (reference sequence). The CDR3 totals 17 residues. DNA for the CDR3: TGTGCCAGTCGCAAAGCGCCCCATGGGCTCTGGAATGAAAAACTGTTTTTT. Translated: CASRKAPHGLWNEKLFF.

The chain is built from TRBV7-9 and TRBJ1-4; D is unresolved. The CDR3 spans 14 residues. Trimming took off 6 bases at V and 1 base at J, with 9 bases between the two ends. Germline V gene data show CDR1 as SEHNR and CDR2 as FQNEAQ (reference sequence). DNA of the CDR3: TGTGCCAGCAGTCAACAGAGAACTAATGAAAAACTGTTTTTT. Protein: CASSQQRTNEKLFF.

The V call is TRBV7-8, the J call TRBJ2-5; TRBD1 or TRBD2 may be the D gene (5 bases each). Deletions cut 2 bases from V and 5 bases from J, with 9 bases between. This CDR3 comprises 13 residues. CDR1 is SGHVS, CDR2 FQNEAQ, per germline. The CDR3 nucleotides read TGTGCCAGCAGCTTACGACGGGGCGAGACCCAGTACTTC. The encoded protein is CASSLRRGETQYF.

The J gene is TRBJ1-1, the V gene TRBV18; 11 bases line up with TRBD1. The CDR3 has 15 residues. Germline lookup yields CDR1 KGHSH and CDR2 LQKENI. The trim removed 5 bases at V and 0 bases at J, leaving 2 bases unmatched. CDR3: CASSSDRGLNTEAFF. CDR3 nucleotide sequence: TGTGCCAGCTCATCGGACAGGGGGCTGAACACTGAAGCTTTCTTT.

This rearrangement joins TRBV6-2 or TRBV6-3 to TRBJ2-2; no clear D gene. The CDR3 length is 14 residues. Germline V CDR1 and CDR2: MNHEY, SVGEGT. V was cut by 5 bases and J by 4 bases, with 11 bases left in between. The CDR3 spells CASSDDFLTGELFF. In DNA, the CDR3 is TGTGCCAGCAGTGACGACTTCCTCACCGGGGAGCTGTTTTTT.

V and J are TRBV29-1 and TRBJ1-1; 9 bases match TRBD1. Germline CDR1 is SQVTM and CDR2 is ANQGSEA. V was pared by 6 bases and J by 1 base, with 6 bases of the junction left unmatched. The CDR3 spans 14 residues. CDR3 coding DNA: TGCAGCGTCCACTTGACAGGGGGGAACACTGAAGCTTTCTTT. Amino acid sequence: CSVHLTGGNTEAFF.

The rearrangement links TRBV28 to TRBJ2-7, with a weak D call TRBD1 (8 bases). There are 14 residues in the CDR3. V dropped 4 bases and J dropped 6 bases, with 16 bases sitting between them. Per germline, CDR1 MDHEN and CDR2 SYDVKM. CDR3 DNA: TGTGCCAGCAGTTCTCAGGACAGGGAGGGCGAGCAGTACTTC. It encodes CASSSQDREGEQYF.

V gene TRBV15 combines with J gene TRBJ2-3; D is possibly TRBD1 or TRBD2 (6 bases each). The CDR3 loop spans 15 amino acids. Trimming cost V 5 bases and J 4 bases, with 16 bases left between them. The germline CDR1 and CDR2 sequences are LNHNV and YYDKDF (reference sequence). CDR3 in amino acids: CATSPRGVTPDTQYF. Written as DNA, the CDR3 is TGTGCCACCAGCCCTAGGGGGGTGACGCCAGATACGCAGTATTTT.

The chain carries TRBV2 and TRBJ2-7; TRBD1 agrees at 10 bases. With V trimmed by 7 bases and J by 0 bases, 9 bases remained unmatched. The CDR3 loop spans 16 amino acids. CDR1 and CDR2 (germline): SNHLY, FYNNEI. In DNA, the CDR3 is TGTGCCAGCATAGAGGACAGGGGGGCGGCCTCCTACGAGCAGTACTTC. Translating it yields CASIEDRGAASYEQYF. Variable domain in full (rest from reference TRBV2 and TRBJ2-7): EPEVTQTPSHQVTQMGQEVILRCVPISNHLYFYWYRQILGQKVEFLVSFYNNEISEKSEIFDDQFSVERPDGSNFTLKIRSTKLEDSAMYFCASIEDRGAASYEQYFGPGTRLTVT.

The chain recombines TRBV7-9 with TRBJ1-2; no definite D call. The germline V gene has CDR1 SEHNR and CDR2 FQNEAQ (reference sequence). Trimming pared 5 bases from V and 7 bases from J, leaving 20 bases between. The CDR3 is 15 residues long. The CDR3 coding sequence is TGTGCCAGCAGCCAATCGGGCTCCCCAACGGGTGGCTACACCTTC. As protein: CASSQSGSPTGGYTF.

CDR3 sequence: CASSQPGYGYTF. In DNA, the CDR3 is TGTGCCAGCAGCCAACCGGGGTATGGCTACACCTTC. The chain has TRBV4-2 and TRBJ1-2; D call uncertain. This CDR3 comprises 12 residues. With 2 bases removed from V and 5 bases from J, the gap between germline ends came to 6 bases. The V gene's germline CDR1 is LGHNA and CDR2 YNFKEQ.

The chain employs TRBV14 and TRBJ1-2, with D possibly being TRBD1 (5 bases). From germline, CDR1 is SGHDN and CDR2 FVKESK. This CDR3 region has 15 residues. V lost 4 bases and J lost 5, with 17 bases in between. The CDR3, as DNA: TGTGCCAGCAGCCTAGAGGGACGTCTTGCGTATGGCTACACCTTC. This translates into CASSLEGRLAYGYTF.

The chain is built from TRBV10-2 and TRBJ1-2, with no clear D. V shed 9 bases and J shed 0 bases, with 11 bases lying between them. Germline V lookup: CDR1 WSHSY, CDR2 SAAADI. The CDR3 consists of 13 residues. CDR3 coding DNA: TGCGCCAGTCACGCAGGTGCTAACTATGGCTACACCTTC. Protein sequence: CASHAGANYGYTF.

The genes are TRBV29-1 and TRBJ2-7, with 10 bases that match TRBD1. In germline, CDR1 is SQVTM, CDR2 ANQGSEA. This CDR3 has 13 amino acids. V shed 7 bases and J 5 bases; nucleotides not matched to a gene: 8. The DNA of the CDR3 is TGCAGCGCAACCGGGACAGGGGATCACGAGCAGTACTTC. It translates to CSATGTGDHEQYF.

This sequence joins TRBV28 and TRBJ2-1; TRBD2 agrees at 12 bases. CDR1 and CDR2 from the germline V gene are MDHEN and SYDVKM. This CDR3 region has 16 residues. V shed 6 bases, J shed 7 bases, and the junction held 10 bases outside the gene matches. The CDR3 loop reads CASSRLAGGLGNEQFF. The CDR3 coding sequence is TGTGCCAGCAGCCGTCTAGCGGGAGGGCTGGGGAATGAGCAGTTCTTC.

V is TRBV9 and J is TRBJ2-5; 16 bases are a match to TRBD2. Trimming at V came to 4 bases and at J to 5 bases, leaving 8 bases not matched to a gene. The CDR3 spans 17 residues. Germline CDR1 SGDLS, CDR2 YYNGEE. DNA for the CDR3: TGTGCCAGCAGCTTCGGGACTAGCGGGAGGGCTGGGGAGACCCAGTACTTC. Translating it yields CASSFGTSGRAGETQYF.

The rearrangement uses TRBV27 and TRBJ2-7, with 9 positions matching TRBD2. The CDR3 loop spans 15 amino acids. The germline V gene has CDR1 MNHEY and CDR2 SMNVEV (reference sequence). The J segment lost 0 bases and the V segment lost 8 bases, leaving 8 bases of the junction unmatched. CDR3 residues: CASGPTSGNSYEQYF. The CDR3 DNA sequence: TGTGCCAGCGGACCGACTAGCGGTAACTCCTACGAGCAGTACTTC.

This clone was detected only once. This chain links TRBV3-1 (or the pseudogene TRBV3-2) with TRBJ2-3; TRBD2 agrees at 9 bases. The CDR3 covers 16 residues. Germline CDR1 is LGHDT and CDR2 is YNNKEL (reference sequence). Trimming removed 1 base from V and 5 bases from J; junction bases left unmatched: 7. DNA of the CDR3: TGTGCCAGCAGCCAAGGGGCGGGAGGGGGGGGAGATACGCAGTATTTT. Its translation is CASSQGAGGGGDTQYF.

The chain links TRBV12-5 to TRBJ1-1, with D possibly TRBD1 on 6 matching bases. Germline V gene data show CDR1 as LGHNT and CDR2 as FRNRAP. V lost 3 bases to trimming and J lost 1 base, with 15 bases between them. The CDR3 spans 16 residues. CDR3 in DNA: TGTGCTAGTGGTTTTGTCTCAGGGGCCGGGAACACTGAAGCTTTCTTT. It codes for CASGFVSGAGNTEAFF.

This clone showed up just a few times. This chain joins TRBV7-2 and TRBJ2-1; 8 nucleotides line up with TRBD2. J gave up 2 bases and V 3 bases, and 3 bases lay outside the gene matches. Per the germline V gene, CDR1 is SGHTA and CDR2 is FQGNSA. This CDR3 has 15 amino acids. The CDR3 DNA follows: TGTGCCAGCAGCTTTGCGGGAGGCCCCTACAATGAGCAGTTCTTC. It yields the protein CASSFAGGPYNEQFF.